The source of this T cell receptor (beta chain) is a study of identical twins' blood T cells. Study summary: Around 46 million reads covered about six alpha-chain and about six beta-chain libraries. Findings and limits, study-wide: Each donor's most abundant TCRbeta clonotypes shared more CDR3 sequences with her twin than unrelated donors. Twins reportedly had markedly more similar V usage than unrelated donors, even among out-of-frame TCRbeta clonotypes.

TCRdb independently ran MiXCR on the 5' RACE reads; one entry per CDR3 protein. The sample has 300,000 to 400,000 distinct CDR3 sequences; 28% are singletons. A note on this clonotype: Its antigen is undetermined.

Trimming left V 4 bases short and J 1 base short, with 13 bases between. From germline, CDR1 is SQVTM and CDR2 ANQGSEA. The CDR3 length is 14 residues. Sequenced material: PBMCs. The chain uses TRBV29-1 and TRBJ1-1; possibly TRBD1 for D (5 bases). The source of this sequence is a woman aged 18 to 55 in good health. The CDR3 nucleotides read TGCAGCGTTGCCAGGGCAGCTACGAACACTGAAGCTTTCTTT. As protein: CSVARAATNTEAFF.